This TCR beta chain was captured in a study of T cells after yellow fever vaccination. The study's findings and limits: Relatively few clonotypes were ones that appeared in both CD4 and CD8 compartments. Post-booster repertoires again held most primary-vaccination clones (just under 97% CD4, 80% to 90% CD8). It was a weaker secondary response, yet one that peaked faster, at day 5 versus 15.

A 5'RACE template-switching step, the method used to make TCR cDNA, added a universal primer site and UMIs. Using its own MiXCR run on the 5' RACE reads, TCRdb lists one record per CDR3 protein. The sample records 500,000 to 650,000 distinct CDR3 sequences, 10% to 15% being singletons. As concerns this clonotype: Its antigen is as yet unknown.

The junction had 0 bases not matched to a gene; V was cut back by 1 base and J by 4 bases. This CDR3 is built from 15 residues. Germline V lookup: CDR1 MGHDK, CDR2 SYGVNS. This specimen consisted of PBMCs, obtained on the day of the yellow fever booster vaccination. The receptor's source is a man aged 30 to 45 who received the YFV17D yellow fever vaccine. The J gene is TRBJ2-6, the V gene TRBV25-1; 8 bases align to TRBD1. The CDR3 DNA follows: TGTGCCAGCAGTGAATGGGACAGGGGGGCCAACGTCCTGACTTTC. Residues: CASSEWDRGANVLTF.